Here is one T cell receptor (beta chain) with its context. Its antigen specificity is not known. No much larger clone exists at a distance of one base, and base qualities are not known. TCRbeta CDR3 regions were amplified from genomic DNA by means of the immunoSEQ Assay, a bias-controlled multiplex PCR. The study's own analysis went as follows. Within the assay, amplification of reference gene primers was used to estimate how many nucleated cells each sample contained. To quantify the absolute abundance of each unique TCRbeta CDR3 rearrangement, sequence reads were collapsed and filtered. Productive Simpson clonality was computed per sample as the square root of Simpson's diversity index over productive rearrangements. TCRdb provides this immuneACCESS table in a form limited to in-frame rearrangements. Some clones are lacking; in checked studies, under half of them reflect an unresolved V gene, and why the rest are absent is not known. D and trimming were read from the DNA, whereas the V and J calls and clone size are those reported in that table. The sample has roughly 100,000 clones on record, approximately 88% of them singletons. The top ten clones comprise 3% to 4.5% of the sample.

The data are from a study of blood T cell repertoires in COVID-19 (TCRdb year 2020). At the level of the whole study: Samples covering the acute and convalescent phases of COVID-19 were provided by collaborators in the United States, Italy and Spain. The dataset comprised deeply sampled blood TCRbeta repertoires from subjects exposed to, actively infected with, or recovered from COVID-19. The repertoires were released in a freely available public database intended as a resource for research on the immune response to SARS-CoV-2. Sample metadata almost always included a de-identified subject ID, COVID-19 status, age in years and sex. Samples came from the ongoing ImmuneRACE study (first 160 participants) plus 1,254 subjects from 6 global collaborators. The prospective study material was composed of cDNA or gDNA derived from T cells, B-cell-depleted T cells, or PBMCs. Where available, HLA class I and class II types were taken from metadata supplied by the sample provider and were not determined by assay-based typing. Overall study outcomes, separate from this receptor: The quantity of clinical and demographic metadata differed by source and by participant and was supplied without curation.

Collaborating institutions collected whole blood in K2EDTA tubes following their own protocols. Collaborator samples were shipped for TCRbeta analysis as frozen whole blood, isolated PBMCs, or DNA extracted from either sample type. The clonotype was recovered from a woman aged 55 to 70 with acute or convalescent COVID-19. Sequenced material: peripheral blood.

The CDR3 here reads CASSPPGGHPPNEQFF. The nucleotides are TGTGCCAGCTCACCACCGGGCGGACACCCTCCTAATGAGCAGTTCTTC. In this chain, TRBV18 is recombined with TRBJ2-1; a tentative D call is TRBD1 (5 bases match). CDR1 is given as KGHSH and CDR2 as LQKENI, both from the germline V gene. Cut back by 0 bases and 7 bases, the V and J ends lie 16 bases apart. Its CDR3 holds 16 amino acids, cysteine through phenylalanine. Just the 48-base CDR3 DNA is kept, in frame starting at base 1.